This T cell receptor beta chain was captured in a study of blood T cell repertoires in COVID-19. Study overall: T cells, B-cell-depleted T cells, or PBMCs supplied cDNA or gDNA.

The CDR3 is 12 amino acids. The ends were cut back, 6 bases at V and 8 bases at J, with 13 bases in the middle. Some clones are missing from TCRdb's copy, which holds only in-frame ones; the method was immunoSEQ multiplex PCR. The repertoire includes about 140,000 clones, 80% of them detected once, and 5% sits in the top ten. The origin of this receptor is a woman aged 45 to 65 with acute or convalescent COVID-19. Sequenced sample: peripheral blood. The rearrangement joins TRBV12-3 or TRBV12-4 to TRBJ1-2; D not certain. CDR3 sequence (DNA): TGTGCCAGCAGCAAAGAGGGAACGGGCTACACCTTC. Protein product: CASSKEGTGYTF.